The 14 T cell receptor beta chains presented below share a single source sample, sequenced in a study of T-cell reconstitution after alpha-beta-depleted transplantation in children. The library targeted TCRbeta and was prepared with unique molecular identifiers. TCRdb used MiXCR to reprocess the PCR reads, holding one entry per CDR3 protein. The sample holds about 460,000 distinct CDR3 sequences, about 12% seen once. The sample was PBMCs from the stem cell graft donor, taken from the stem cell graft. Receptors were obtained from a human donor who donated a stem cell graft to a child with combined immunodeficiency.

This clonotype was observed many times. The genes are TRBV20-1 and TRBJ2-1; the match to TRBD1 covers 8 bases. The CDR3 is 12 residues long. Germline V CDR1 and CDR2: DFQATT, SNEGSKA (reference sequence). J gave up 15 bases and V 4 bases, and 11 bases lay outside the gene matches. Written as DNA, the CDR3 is TGCAGTGCTACCGACCGGGACAGGTTTCGGTTCTTC. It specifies CSATDRDRFRFF.

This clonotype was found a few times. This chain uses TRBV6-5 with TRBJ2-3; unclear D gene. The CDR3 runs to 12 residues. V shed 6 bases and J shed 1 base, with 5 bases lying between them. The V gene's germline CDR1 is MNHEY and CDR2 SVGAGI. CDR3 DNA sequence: TGTGCCAGCAGGGCCGGCACAGATACGCAGTATTTT. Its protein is CASRAGTDTQYF.

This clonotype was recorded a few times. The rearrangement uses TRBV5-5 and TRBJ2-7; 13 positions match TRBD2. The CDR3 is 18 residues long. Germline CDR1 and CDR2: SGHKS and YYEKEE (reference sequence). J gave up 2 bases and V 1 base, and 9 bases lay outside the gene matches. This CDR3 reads CASSLWGLAGFQTYEQYF. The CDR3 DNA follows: TGTGCCAGCAGCTTGTGGGGACTAGCGGGGTTCCAAACCTACGAGCAGTACTTC.

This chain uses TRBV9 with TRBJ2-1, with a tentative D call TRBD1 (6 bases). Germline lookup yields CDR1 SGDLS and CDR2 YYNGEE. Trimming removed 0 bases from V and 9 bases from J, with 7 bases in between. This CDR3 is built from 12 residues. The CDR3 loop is CASSVGGGEQFF. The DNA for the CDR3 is TGTGCCAGCAGCGTAGGAGGGGGTGAGCAGTTCTTC.

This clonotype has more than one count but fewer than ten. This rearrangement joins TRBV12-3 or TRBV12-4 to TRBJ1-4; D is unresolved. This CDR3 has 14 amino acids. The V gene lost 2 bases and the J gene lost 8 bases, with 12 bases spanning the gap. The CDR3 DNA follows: TGTGCCAGCAGTTTAATCCCCCCCAGCGAAAAACTGTTTTTT. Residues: CASSLIPPSEKLFF.

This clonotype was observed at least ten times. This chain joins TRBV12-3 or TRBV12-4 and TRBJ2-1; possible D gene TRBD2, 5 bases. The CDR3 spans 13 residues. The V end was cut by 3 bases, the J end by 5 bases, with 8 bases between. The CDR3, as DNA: TGTGCCAGCAGTTTGACTATCAACAATGAGCAGTTCTTC. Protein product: CASSLTINNEQFF.

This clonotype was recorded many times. CDR3 sequence (DNA): TGTGCCAGCAGTTTTGGTGGACAGAACGATCAGCCCCAGCATTTT. This codes for CASSFGGQNDQPQHF. The chain has TRBV12-3 or TRBV12-4 and TRBJ1-5; D might be TRBD1 (6 bases). The CDR3 covers 15 residues. V shed 3 bases and J shed 5 bases, with 14 bases lying between them.

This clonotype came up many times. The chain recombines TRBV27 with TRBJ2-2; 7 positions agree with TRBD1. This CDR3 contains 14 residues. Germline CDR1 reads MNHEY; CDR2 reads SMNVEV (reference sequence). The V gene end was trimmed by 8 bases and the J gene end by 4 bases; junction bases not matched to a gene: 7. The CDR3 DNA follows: TGTGCCAGCTACAGGGGTATGGGCACCGGGGAGCTGTTTTTT. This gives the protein CASYRGMGTGELFF.

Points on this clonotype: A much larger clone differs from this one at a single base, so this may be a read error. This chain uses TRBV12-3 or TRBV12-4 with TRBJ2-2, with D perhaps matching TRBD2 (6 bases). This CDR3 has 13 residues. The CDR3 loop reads CVIPEGDTGELFF. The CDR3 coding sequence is TGTGTCATCCCGGAGGGCGACACCGGGGAGCTGTTTTTT.

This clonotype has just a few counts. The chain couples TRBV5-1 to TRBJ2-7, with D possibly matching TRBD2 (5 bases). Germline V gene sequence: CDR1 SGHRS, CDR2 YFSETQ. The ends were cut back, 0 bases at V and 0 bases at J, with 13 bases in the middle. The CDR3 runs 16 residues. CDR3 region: CASSLAAGSVSYEQYF. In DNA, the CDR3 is TGCGCCAGCAGCTTGGCCGCGGGCTCGGTCTCCTACGAGCAGTACTTC.

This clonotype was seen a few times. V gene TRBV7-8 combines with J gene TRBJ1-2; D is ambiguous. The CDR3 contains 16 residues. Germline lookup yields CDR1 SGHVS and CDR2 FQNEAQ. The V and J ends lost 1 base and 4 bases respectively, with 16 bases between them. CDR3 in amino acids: CASSLGRPDAGYGYTF. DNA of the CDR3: TGTGCCAGCAGCTTAGGACGTCCGGATGCCGGCTATGGCTACACCTTC.

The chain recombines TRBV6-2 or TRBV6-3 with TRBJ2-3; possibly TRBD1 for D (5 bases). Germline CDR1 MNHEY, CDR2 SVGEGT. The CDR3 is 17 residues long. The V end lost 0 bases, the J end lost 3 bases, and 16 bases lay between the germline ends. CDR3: CASSYSGSRVGTDTQYF. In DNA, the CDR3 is TGTGCCAGCAGTTACTCGGGAAGCAGGGTCGGGACAGATACGCAGTATTTT.

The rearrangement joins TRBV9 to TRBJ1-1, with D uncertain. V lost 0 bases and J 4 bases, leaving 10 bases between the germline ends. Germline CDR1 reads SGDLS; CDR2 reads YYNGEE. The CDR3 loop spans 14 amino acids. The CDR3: CASSVDPVVTEAFF. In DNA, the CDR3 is TGTGCCAGCAGCGTAGATCCCGTGGTCACTGAAGCTTTCTTT.

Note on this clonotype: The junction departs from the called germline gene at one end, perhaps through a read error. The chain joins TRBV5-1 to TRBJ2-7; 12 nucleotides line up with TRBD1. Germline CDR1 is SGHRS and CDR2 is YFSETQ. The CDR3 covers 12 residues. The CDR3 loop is CASSPGQGAVHF. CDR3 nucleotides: TGCGCCAGCAGCCCGGGACAGGGGGCGGTTCACTTC.